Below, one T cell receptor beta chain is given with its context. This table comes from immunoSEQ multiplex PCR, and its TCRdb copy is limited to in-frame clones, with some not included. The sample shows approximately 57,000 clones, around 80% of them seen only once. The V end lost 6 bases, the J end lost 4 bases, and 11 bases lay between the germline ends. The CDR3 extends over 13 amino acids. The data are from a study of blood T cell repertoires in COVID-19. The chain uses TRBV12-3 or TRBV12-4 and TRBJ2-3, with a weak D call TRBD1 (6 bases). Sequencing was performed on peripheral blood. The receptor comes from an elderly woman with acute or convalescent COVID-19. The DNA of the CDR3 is TGTGCCAGCAGGCTTGGGGGCCCAGATACGCAGTATTTT. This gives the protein CASRLGGPDTQYF.